The 10 T cell receptor beta chains in this list originate from one sample, sequenced in a study of cytomegalovirus exposure and HLA in healthy donors. The PCR used 60 Vbeta and 13 Jbeta primers. The assay was immunoSEQ multiplex PCR, and TCRdb's table has in-frame clones only and misses some. The sample lists roughly 130,000 clones; more than 80% were seen once. Sequences were obtained from PBMCs. The receptor set was obtained from a man in his forties in good health and CMV-seronegative.

This rearrangement joins TRBV5-4 to TRBJ1-5, with D uncertain. The CDR3 length is 12 residues. Per germline, CDR1 SGHNT and CDR2 YYREEE (reference sequence). V lost 0 bases, J lost 12 bases, and 10 bases lay in between. The CDR3 spells CASSLDTGLQHF. CDR3 sequence (DNA): TGTGCCAGCAGCTTGGATACGGGTCTCCAGCATTTT.

This clone was seen only once. The chain carries TRBV7-2 and TRBJ1-1; 7 bases are a match to TRBD1. The CDR3 sequence is 15 residues long. The V gene's germline CDR1 is SGHTA and CDR2 FQGNSA. V was clipped by 4 bases and J by 2 bases; unmatched bases: 7. CDR3 protein: CASSWNRGKNTEAFF. The DNA for the CDR3 is TGTGCCAGCAGCTGGAACAGGGGTAAAAACACTGAAGCTTTCTTT.

The V gene is TRBV30, the J gene TRBJ1-5; 7 bases fit TRBD1. The germline CDR1 and CDR2 sequences are GTSNPN and SVGIG (reference sequence). Trimming at V came to 5 bases and at J to 7 bases, leaving 5 bases not matched to a gene. This CDR3 has 12 amino acids. The CDR3 nucleotides read TGTGCCTGGGGGGACAGTAGCCAGCCCCAGCATTTT. Residues: CAWGDSSQPQHF.

V and J are TRBV2 and TRBJ2-7, with D perhaps TRBD1 (7 bases). V was shortened by 4 bases and J by 3 bases, with 13 bases between the two germline ends. CDR1 and CDR2 (germline): SNHLY, FYNNEI. This CDR3 has 14 amino acids. The CDR3 loop reads CASSGQGGNYEQYF. CDR3 bases: TGTGCCAGCAGTGGACAGGGAGGAAACTACGAGCAGTACTTC.

V and J are TRBV18 and TRBJ1-5; tentatively, D is TRBD1 (6 bases). This CDR3 contains 14 residues. The germline V gene encodes CDR1 KGHSH and CDR2 LQKENI. Trimming cost V 5 bases and J 4 bases, with 12 bases left between them. Written as DNA, the CDR3 is TGTGCCAGCTCAGTACAGGGTGTAAATCAGCCCCAGCATTTT. Its translation: CASSVQGVNQPQHF.

The table lists this clone with a count of one. J is TRBJ2-2 and V is TRBV18, with D unresolved. The CDR3 sequence is 15 residues long. The ends were cut back, 2 bases at V and 1 base at J, with 8 bases in the middle. Germline CDR1 KGHSH, CDR2 LQKENI. The CDR3 DNA follows: TGTGCCAGCTCACCATCTGGGCGGAACACCGGGGAGCTGTTTTTT. Amino acids: CASSPSGRNTGELFF.

This clone was detected a few times. The V call is TRBV9, the J call TRBJ1-1, with a tentative D call TRBD1 (5 bases). CDR3 length: 12 residues. V shed 3 bases and J shed 7 bases, with 10 bases lying between them. The germline CDR1 and CDR2 sequences are SGDLS and YYNGEE. CDR3 coding DNA: TGTGCCAGCAGCGAAGGGGCCGGTGAAGCTTTCTTT. This gives the protein CASSEGAGEAFF.

The chain recombines TRBV2 with TRBJ2-7; 7 nucleotides align to TRBD1. The CDR3 runs 16 residues. V was pared by 5 bases and J by 3 bases, with 13 bases of the junction left unmatched. The germline V gene has CDR1 SNHLY and CDR2 FYNNEI. The CDR3 nucleotides read TGTGCCAGCAGTAGTATAGGCAGGGGGAATTTCTACGAGCAGTACTTC. This codes for CASSSIGRGNFYEQYF.

The sample holds a few counts of this clone. The chain carries TRBV19 and TRBJ1-1, with a tentative D call TRBD1 (5 bases). CDR1 is LNHDA, CDR2 SQIVND, per germline (reference sequence). V was shortened by 6 bases and J by 3 bases, with 17 bases between the two germline ends. The CDR3 is made up of 15 amino acids. Here the CDR3 DNA reads TGTGCCAGTAGGCCCCGGGGCGCGGGGGACACTGAAGCTTTCTTT. Encoded protein: CASRPRGAGDTEAFF.

This clone has just a few counts. The rearrangement links TRBV18 to TRBJ1-1, with D maybe TRBD1 (6 bases). The CDR3 sequence is 13 residues long. The germline V gene has CDR1 KGHSH and CDR2 LQKENI. V shed 6 bases and J shed 1 base, with 9 bases lying between them. CDR3 in amino acids: CASSSGQNTEAFF. CDR3 coding DNA: TGTGCCAGCTCGTCGGGACAGAACACTGAAGCTTTCTTT.